This T cell receptor (beta chain) was recovered during a study of cytomegalovirus exposure and HLA in healthy donors. Study overall: In a previous analysis, 110 million or so unique TCR beta sequences were found from about 179 million T cells.

Germline V gene data show CDR1 as MGHDK and CDR2 as SYGVNS. CDR3 length: 17 amino acids. V shed 5 bases, J shed 4 bases, and the junction held 11 bases outside the gene matches. PCR was performed using 60 Vbeta and 13 Jbeta primers. Clones were sequenced by immunoSEQ multiplex PCR, and TCRdb holds only the in-frame ones, with some missing. The repertoire holds fewer than 150,000 clones, with around 80% as singletons. On this clone itself: Its antigen is as yet unknown.

Study results and limitations: Previously analyzed data showed that most TCR beta V segments were productive at a frequency of about 87% or about 30%. In a later analysis, compared with equally common non-associated chains, HLA-associated beta chains were more expanded. TRBV6-2, TRBV6-3 and some other V segments were excluded as indistinguishable.

The chain carries TRBV25-1 and TRBJ2-2; 9 positions agree with TRBD1. This clonotype was sampled from a man in his forties in good health and CMV-seropositive. Material for sequencing was PBMCs. DNA for the CDR3: TGTGCCAGCAGTAACGCGGGACAGGGCTTTAGCACCGGGGAGCTGTTTTTT. This gives the protein CASSNAGQGFSTGELFF.